This T cell receptor beta chain was sequenced for a study of blood T cells in healthy people across ages. This clonotype was detected many times. Alongside a J-beta primer mix, a sample-barcoded 5' primer served in a second PCR lasting about 7 to 11 cycles. TCRdb passed the 5' RACE reads through MiXCR, listing each CDR3 protein once. This table has 1.5 million to 2 million distinct CDR3 sequences, about 49% appearing once. CDR3 length: 15 residues. V was pared by 5 bases and J by 4 bases, with 12 bases between. Sequences were obtained from blood. This TCR was sampled from a woman in her forties in good health. The chain employs TRBV12-3 or TRBV12-4 and TRBJ2-6; D unclear. The CDR3 DNA reads TGTGCCAGCAGTCCCCTGGGTGGAGGGGCCAACGTCCTGACTTTC. Its protein is CASSPLGGGANVLTF.